A selection of T cell receptor beta chains follows, all from one sample in a study of blood T cell repertoires in COVID-19. Libraries were prepared by immunoSEQ multiplex PCR; TCRdb keeps only in-frame clonotypes and omits some of them. The sample lists about 190,000 clones, more than 85% occurring once. Sequenced sample: peripheral blood. All receptors come from a man aged 25-40 years with acute or convalescent COVID-19. The CDR3 runs from the conserved cysteine through the conserved F or W. Each record gives: clone size, J gene, D gene, V gene, CDR3 protein, CDR3 DNA. D genes are given only for firm matches. Part of the rows lack a size; the others show once, few, many or a class for expanded clones.

clone size: NA
J gene: TRBJ2-3
D gene: TRBD1
V gene: TRBV6-4
CDR3 protein: CASGPGTGLTDTQYF
CDR3 DNA: TGTGCCAGCGGCCCCGGGACAGGGCTCACAGATACGCAGTATTTT

clone size: NA
J gene: TRBJ1-6
D gene: NA
V gene: TRBV7-3
CDR3 protein: CASSLTAQDRSPLHF
CDR3 DNA: TGTGCCAGCAGCCTAACTGCACAGGACCGTTCACCCCTCCACTTT

clone size: once
J gene: TRBJ1-2
D gene: TRBD1
V gene: TRBV5-1
CDR3 protein: CASSGGQGGLDGYTF
CDR3 DNA: TGCGCCAGCAGCGGAGGACAGGGAGGATTAGATGGCTACACCTTC

clone size: NA
J gene: TRBJ2-1
D gene: NA
V gene: TRBV2
CDR3 protein: CASSEAQGGYNEQFF
CDR3 DNA: TGTGCCAGCAGTGAAGCGCAGGGGGGATACAATGAGCAGTTCTTC

clone size: NA
J gene: TRBJ1-2
D gene: TRBD1
V gene: TRBV5-1
CDR3 protein: CASSRAGTGIGDYGYTF
CDR3 DNA: TGCGCCAGCAGCAGAGCCGGGACAGGGATTGGCGACTATGGCTACACCTTC

clone size: NA
J gene: TRBJ2-7
D gene: NA
V gene: TRBV3-1/TRBV3-2
CDR3 protein: CASGLFPWGTYEQYF
CDR3 DNA: TGTGCCAGCGGTCTCTTCCCCTGGGGCACCTACGAGCAGTACTTC

clone size: NA
J gene: TRBJ2-7
D gene: TRBD2
V gene: TRBV28
CDR3 protein: CASSLIAGGPMSVQYF
CDR3 DNA: TGTGCCAGCAGTTTGATAGCGGGAGGGCCAATGAGCGTGCAGTACTTC

clone size: NA
J gene: TRBJ1-5
D gene: TRBD1
V gene: TRBV7-9
CDR3 protein: CASSLGQGLNQPQHF
CDR3 DNA: TGTGCCAGCAGCTTAGGACAGGGACTCAATCAGCCCCAGCATTTT

clone size: once
J gene: TRBJ2-5
D gene: TRBD1
V gene: TRBV7-3
CDR3 protein: CASSSTGQGGETQYF
CDR3 DNA: TGTGCCAGCAGCTCGACGGGACAGGGGGGCGAGACCCAGTACTTC

clone size: NA
J gene: TRBJ2-7
D gene: NA
V gene: TRBV6-5
CDR3 protein: CASSSFGGAYEQYF
CDR3 DNA: TGTGCCAGCAGTTCGTTTGGAGGGGCATACGAGCAGTACTTC

clone size: NA
J gene: TRBJ2-3
D gene: TRBD2
V gene: TRBV5-1
CDR3 protein: CASSLEAGTDTQYF
CDR3 DNA: TGCGCCAGCAGCTTAGAAGCGGGAACGGATACGCAGTATTTT